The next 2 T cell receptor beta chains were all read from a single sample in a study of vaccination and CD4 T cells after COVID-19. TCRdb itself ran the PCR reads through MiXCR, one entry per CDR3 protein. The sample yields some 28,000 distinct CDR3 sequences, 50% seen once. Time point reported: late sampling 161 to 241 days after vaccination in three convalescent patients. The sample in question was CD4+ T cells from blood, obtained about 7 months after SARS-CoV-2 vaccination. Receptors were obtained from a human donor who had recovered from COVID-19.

CDR3 coding DNA: TGCAGTGCCGCATGGAGCCAAGATACGCAGTATTTT. This gives the protein CSAAWSQDTQYF. The chain carries TRBV20-1 and TRBJ2-3; D not certain. The CDR3 runs to 12 residues. Germline CDR1 is DFQATT and CDR2 is SNEGSKA (reference sequence). V was shortened by 6 bases and J by 5 bases, with 12 bases between the two germline ends.

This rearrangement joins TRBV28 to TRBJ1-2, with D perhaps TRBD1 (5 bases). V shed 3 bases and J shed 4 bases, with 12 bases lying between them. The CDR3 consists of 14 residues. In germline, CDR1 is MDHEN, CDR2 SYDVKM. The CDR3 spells CASSLMGGIYGYTF. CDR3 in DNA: TGTGCCAGCAGTTTGATGGGGGGAATCTATGGCTACACCTTC.